This TCR beta chain was obtained from a study of shared clonotypes between healthy human individuals. The overall study: CD4 naive and CD4 memory each took three plates per donor, while CD8 naive took two and CD8 memory one. Findings of the study overall: Only blood was sampled, and tissue TCR repertoires likely differ from blood ones. Donor scarcity curtailed the genetic and exposure-history diversity represented herein.

This clone was counted a few times. Its antigen remains unknown. The germline CDR1 and CDR2 sequences are MNHNS and SASEGT. The CDR3 consists of 13 residues. Trimming left V 7 bases short and J 10 bases short, with 17 bases between. Using about 220 ng DNA, some 30,000 T cell genomes, the sorted-subset replicate PCRs were run. TCRdb's table, derived via immunoSEQ multiplex PCR, lists solely in-frame clones and lacks some. The table has roughly 2.2 million clones, just under 95% seen once. This sequence joins TRBV6-1 and TRBJ1-5, with TRBD1 as a possible D gene (6 bases). The source material was naive CD4+ T cells from PBMCs. Subset reported: CD45RA+ positively selected. This clonotype was sampled from a man younger than 35 in good health. Some clones in this sample may be carry-over from other donors' samples. CDR3 region: CASIRQVGSPQHF. DNA of the CDR3: TGTGCCAGCATTCGACAGGTGGGGAGCCCCCAGCATTTT.